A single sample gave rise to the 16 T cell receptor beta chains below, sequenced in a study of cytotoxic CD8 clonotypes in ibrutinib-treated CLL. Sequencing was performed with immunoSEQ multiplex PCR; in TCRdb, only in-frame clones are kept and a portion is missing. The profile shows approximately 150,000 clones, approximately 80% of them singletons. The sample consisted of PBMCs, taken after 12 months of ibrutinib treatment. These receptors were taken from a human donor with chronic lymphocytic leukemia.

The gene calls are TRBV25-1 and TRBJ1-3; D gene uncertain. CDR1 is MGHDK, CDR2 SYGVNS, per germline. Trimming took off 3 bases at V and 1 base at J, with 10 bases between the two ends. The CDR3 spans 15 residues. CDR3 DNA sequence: TGTGCCAGCAGTGAGTTTCGGGCGTCTGGAAACACCATATATTTT. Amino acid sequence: CASSEFRASGNTIYF.

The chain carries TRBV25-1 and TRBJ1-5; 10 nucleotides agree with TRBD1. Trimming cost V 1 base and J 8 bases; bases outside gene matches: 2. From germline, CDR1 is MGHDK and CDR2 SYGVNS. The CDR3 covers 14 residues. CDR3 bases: TGTGCCAGCAGTGAATGGGGGACAGGGGAGCCCCAGCATTTT. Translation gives CASSEWGTGEPQHF.

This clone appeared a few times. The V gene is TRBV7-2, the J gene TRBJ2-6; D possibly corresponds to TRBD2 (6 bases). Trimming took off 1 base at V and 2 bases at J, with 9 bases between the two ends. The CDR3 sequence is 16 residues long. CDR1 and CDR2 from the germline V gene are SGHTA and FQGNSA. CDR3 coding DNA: TGTGCCAGCAGCTTAGAGGCTAGCGCTGGGGCCAACGTCCTGACTTTC. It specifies CASSLEASAGANVLTF.

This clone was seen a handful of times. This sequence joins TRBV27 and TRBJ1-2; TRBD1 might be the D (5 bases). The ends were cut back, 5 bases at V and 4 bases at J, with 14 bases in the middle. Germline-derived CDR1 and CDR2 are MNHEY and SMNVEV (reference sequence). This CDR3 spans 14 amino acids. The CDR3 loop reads CASSPRQSFYGYTF. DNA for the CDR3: TGTGCCAGCAGTCCCCGACAGAGTTTCTATGGCTACACCTTC.

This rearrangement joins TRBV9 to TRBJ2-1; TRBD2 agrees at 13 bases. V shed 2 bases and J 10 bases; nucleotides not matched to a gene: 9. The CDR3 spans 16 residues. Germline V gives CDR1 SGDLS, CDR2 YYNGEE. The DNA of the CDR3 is TGTGCCAGCAGCGTGGAGGGACTAGCGGGGTACGGCGAGCAGTTCTTC. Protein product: CASSVEGLAGYGEQFF.

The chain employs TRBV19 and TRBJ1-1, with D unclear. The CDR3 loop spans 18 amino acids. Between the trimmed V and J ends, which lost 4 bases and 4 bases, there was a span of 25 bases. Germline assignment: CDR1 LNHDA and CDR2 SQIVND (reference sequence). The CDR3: CASSSSFLGGQVSTEAFF. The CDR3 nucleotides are TGTGCCAGTAGTAGTAGTTTTTTGGGAGGGCAAGTGAGCACTGAAGCTTTCTTT.

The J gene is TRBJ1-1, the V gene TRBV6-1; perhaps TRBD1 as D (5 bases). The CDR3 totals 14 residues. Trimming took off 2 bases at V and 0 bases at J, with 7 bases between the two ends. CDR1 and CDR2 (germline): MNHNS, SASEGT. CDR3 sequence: CASSERGLNTEAFF. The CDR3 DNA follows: TGTGCCAGCAGTGAAAGGGGACTGAACACTGAAGCTTTCTTT.

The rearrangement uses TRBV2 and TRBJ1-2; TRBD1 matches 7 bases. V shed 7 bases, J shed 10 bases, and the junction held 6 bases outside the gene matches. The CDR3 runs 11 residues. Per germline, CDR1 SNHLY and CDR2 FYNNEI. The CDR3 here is CASTWTGYYTF. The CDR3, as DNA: TGTGCCAGCACTTGGACAGGTTACTACACCTTC.

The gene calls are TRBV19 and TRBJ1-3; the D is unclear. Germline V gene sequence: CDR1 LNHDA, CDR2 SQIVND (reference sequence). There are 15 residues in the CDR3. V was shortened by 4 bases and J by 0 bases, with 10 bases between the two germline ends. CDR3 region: CASSSAGFSGNTIYF. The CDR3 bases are TGTGCCAGTAGTAGTGCCGGATTCTCTGGAAACACCATATATTTT.

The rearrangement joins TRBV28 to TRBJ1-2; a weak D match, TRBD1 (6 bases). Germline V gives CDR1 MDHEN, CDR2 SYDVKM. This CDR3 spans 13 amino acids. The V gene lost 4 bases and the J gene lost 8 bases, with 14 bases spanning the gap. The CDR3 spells CASSWWGAEGYTF. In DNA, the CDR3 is TGTGCCAGCAGTTGGTGGGGGGCGGAGGGCTACACCTTC.

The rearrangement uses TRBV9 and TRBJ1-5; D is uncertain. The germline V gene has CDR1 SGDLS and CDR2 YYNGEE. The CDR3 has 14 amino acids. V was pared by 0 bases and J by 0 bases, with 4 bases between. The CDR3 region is CASSVGLSNQPQHF. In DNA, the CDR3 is TGTGCCAGCAGCGTAGGACTTAGCAATCAGCCCCAGCATTTT.

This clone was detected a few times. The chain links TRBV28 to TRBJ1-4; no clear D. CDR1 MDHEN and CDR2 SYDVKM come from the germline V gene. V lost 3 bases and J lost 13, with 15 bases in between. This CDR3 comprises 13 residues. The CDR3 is CASSFSPLGLLFF. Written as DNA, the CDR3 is TGTGCCAGCAGTTTTAGCCCTCTAGGATTACTGTTTTTT.

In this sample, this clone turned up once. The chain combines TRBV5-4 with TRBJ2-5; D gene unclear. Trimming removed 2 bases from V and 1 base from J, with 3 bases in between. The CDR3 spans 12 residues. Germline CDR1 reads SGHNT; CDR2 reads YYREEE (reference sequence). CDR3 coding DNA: TGTGCCAGCAGCTTCCCCCAAGAGACCCAGTACTTC. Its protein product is CASSFPQETQYF.

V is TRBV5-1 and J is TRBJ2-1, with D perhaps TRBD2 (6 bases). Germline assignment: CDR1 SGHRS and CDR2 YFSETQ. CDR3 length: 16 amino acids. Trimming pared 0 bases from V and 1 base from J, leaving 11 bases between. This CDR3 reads CASSLGPGTSYNEQFF. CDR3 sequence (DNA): TGCGCCAGCAGCTTGGGCCCCGGGACTTCCTACAATGAGCAGTTCTTC.

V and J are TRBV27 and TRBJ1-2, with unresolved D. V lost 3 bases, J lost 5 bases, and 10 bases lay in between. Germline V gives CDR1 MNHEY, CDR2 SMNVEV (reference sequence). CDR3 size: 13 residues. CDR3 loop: CASSLGVGYGYTF. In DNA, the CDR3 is TGTGCCAGCAGTTTGGGAGTGGGTTATGGCTACACCTTC.

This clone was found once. CDR3 residues: CATGPMNTEAFF. The CDR3 DNA follows: TGCGCAACGGGGCCGATGAACACTGAAGCTTTCTTT. V and J are TRBV5-1 and TRBJ1-1, with D maybe TRBD1 (5 bases). The germline gives CDR1 SGHRS, CDR2 YFSETQ. The CDR3 runs to 12 residues.